The 32 T cell receptor beta chains presented below share a single source sample, sequenced in a study of blood T cell repertoires in COVID-19. TCRdb's table, derived via immunoSEQ multiplex PCR, lists solely in-frame clones and lacks some. The sample contains 160,000 or so clones, 80% to 90% of which appear only once. What was sequenced was peripheral blood. These TCRs come from a woman aged 40-49 years with acute or convalescent COVID-19.

The CDR3 here is CASRIALGGPDEQYF. For the CDR3, the DNA is TGTGCCAGCAGGATCGCCCTGGGGGGGCCGGATGAGCAGTACTTC. The J gene is TRBJ2-7, the V gene TRBV28; maybe TRBD2 (7 bases). The length of the CDR3 is 15 residues. Deletions cut 6 bases from V and 7 bases from J, with 22 bases between. Looked up from germline, CDR1 is MDHEN and CDR2 is SYDVKM.

The genes are TRBV11-3 and TRBJ2-3, with 8 positions matching TRBD1. CDR3 length: 16 residues. V was clipped by 0 bases and J by 4 bases; unmatched bases: 6. Germline V gene lookup returns CDR1 SGHNT and CDR2 YENEEA. The CDR3 protein is CASSLDSAGGADTQYF. The CDR3 nucleotides are TGTGCCAGCAGCTTAGATTCCGCAGGGGGCGCAGATACGCAGTATTTT.

The table lists this clone with a count of one. The chain combines TRBV9 with TRBJ2-6, with D possibly matching TRBD2 (5 bases). Trimming removed 0 bases from V and 0 bases from J, with 7 bases in between. This CDR3 is built from 16 residues. Germline V gene data show CDR1 as SGDLS and CDR2 as YYNGEE. CDR3 protein: CASSVAGISGANVLTF. DNA of the CDR3: TGTGCCAGCAGCGTAGCGGGGATCTCTGGGGCCAACGTCCTGACTTTC.

The J gene is TRBJ1-4, the V gene TRBV27, with TRBD1 identical over 12 bases. CDR3 length: 15 residues. V lost 3 bases to trimming and J lost 8 bases; unmatched junction nucleotides: 4. CDR1 and CDR2 (germline): MNHEY, SMNVEV (reference sequence). CDR3 in amino acids: CASSFRDRGREKLFF. The CDR3 DNA reads TGTGCCAGCAGTTTCCGGGACAGGGGGCGAGAAAAACTGTTTTTT.

The rearrangement links TRBV7-9 to TRBJ1-1; D not certain. Germline V gives CDR1 SEHNR, CDR2 FQNEAQ (reference sequence). Trimming cost V 1 base and J 7 bases, with 16 bases left between them. The CDR3 runs 15 residues. CDR3 sequence: CASSLDFSPPLEAFF. The CDR3 DNA follows: TGTGCCAGCAGCTTAGACTTCTCTCCCCCCCTTGAAGCTTTCTTT.

The J gene is TRBJ1-6, the V gene TRBV19; possibly TRBD1 for D (6 bases). Germline V CDR1 and CDR2: LNHDA, SQIVND (reference sequence). V was pared by 7 bases and J by 0 bases, with 10 bases between. This CDR3 comprises 15 residues. This CDR3 reads CASTGQSSYNSPLHF. The CDR3 DNA reads TGTGCCAGTACCGGACAGAGCTCCTATAATTCACCCCTCCACTTT.

V is TRBV7-6 and J is TRBJ1-5; D remains unclear. Per germline, CDR1 SGHVS and CDR2 FNYEAQ. The length of the CDR3 is 15 residues. V dropped 1 base and J dropped 4 bases, with 11 bases sitting between them. CDR3 sequence reads: CASSLVRGKNQPQHF. CDR3 bases: TGTGCCAGCAGCTTAGTTCGGGGAAAGAATCAGCCCCAGCATTTT.

The genes are TRBV18 and TRBJ1-6; no firm D call. CDR3 length: 12 amino acids. Germline lookup yields CDR1 KGHSH and CDR2 LQKENI. With 3 bases removed from V and 9 bases from J, the gap between germline ends came to 6 bases. Here the CDR3 DNA reads TGTGCCAGCTCACCCCGTGTTTCACCCCTCCACTTT. Protein product: CASSPRVSPLHF.

This chain connects TRBV5-1 to TRBJ1-5; D may be TRBD1 (5 bases). Germline CDR1 reads SGHRS; CDR2 reads YFSETQ. The germline V and J ends were trimmed by 4 bases and 0 bases, with 11 bases remaining between them. This CDR3 spans 15 amino acids. The CDR3: CASSPQGYSNQPQHF. DNA for the CDR3: TGCGCCAGCAGCCCGCAGGGCTATAGCAATCAGCCCCAGCATTTT.

The chain links TRBV5-4 to TRBJ1-2; TRBD1 matches at 8 bases. The CDR3 sequence is 14 residues long. CDR1 is SGHNT and CDR2 is YYREEE in the germline V gene (reference sequence). V dropped 2 bases and J dropped 7; count of bases not matched to a gene: 7. The CDR3 nucleotides read TGTGCCAGCAGCTTCCCGGACAGGGAGGGTGGCTACACCTTC. It yields the protein CASSFPDREGGYTF.

The chain combines TRBV28 with TRBJ2-1; TRBD1 matches 10 bases. The CDR3 contains 15 residues. Trimming cost V 6 bases and J 4 bases; bases outside gene matches: 6. Per the germline V gene, CDR1 is MDHEN and CDR2 is SYDVKM. In DNA form, the CDR3 reads TGTGCCAGCAGCCCCCCGGGACAGGGGTACAATGAGCAGTTCTTC. It is translated as CASSPPGQGYNEQFF.

The chain combines TRBV5-1 with TRBJ1-2, with unresolved D. Germline V gene lookup returns CDR1 SGHRS and CDR2 YFSETQ. The CDR3 contains 13 residues. The ends were cut back, 0 bases at V and 5 bases at J, with 8 bases in the middle. CDR3 amino acids: CASSLDSSYGYTF. As DNA, the CDR3 is TGCGCCAGCAGCTTGGACAGTTCGTATGGCTACACCTTC.

This clone is a singleton in its sample. This rearrangement joins TRBV6-5 to TRBJ2-7; 7 bases fit TRBD1. V shed 6 bases, J shed 0 bases, and the junction held 8 bases outside the gene matches. Germline CDR1 reads MNHEY; CDR2 reads SVGAGI. There are 15 residues in the CDR3. CDR3 sequence (DNA): TGTGCCAGCAGCTATGGACAGGACAGCTCCTACGAGCAGTACTTC. Protein sequence: CASSYGQDSSYEQYF.

The chain is built from TRBV3-1 (or the pseudogene TRBV3-2) and TRBJ1-2, with D hard to call. Trimming left V 4 bases short and J 8 bases short, with 23 bases between. The CDR3 length is 16 residues. Germline CDR1 reads LGHDT; CDR2 reads YNNKEL (reference sequence). CDR3 sequence: CASSRQPGKEMYGYTF. The CDR3 nucleotides read TGTGCCAGCAGCCGTCAACCCGGGAAAGAAATGTACGGCTACACCTTC.

V is TRBV28 and J is TRBJ2-5; perhaps TRBD2 as D (6 bases). Germline CDR1 reads MDHEN; CDR2 reads SYDVKM. This CDR3 region has 15 residues. V was clipped by 3 bases and J by 5 bases, with 16 bases between them. CDR3 DNA: TGTGCCAGCAGTTTTCTGGAGGGAGGAAGGGAGACCCAGTACTTC. Residues: CASSFLEGGRETQYF. Together with reference TRBV28 and TRBJ2-5, the CDR3 gives the full variable domain: DVKVTQSSRYLVKRTGEKVFLECVQDMDHENMFWYRQDPGLGLRLIYFSYDVKMKEKGDIPEGYSVSREKKERFSLILESASTNQTSMYLCASSFLEGGRETQYFGPGTRLLVL.

The rearrangement joins TRBV28 to TRBJ1-2; TRBD1 might be the D (5 bases). This CDR3 contains 15 residues. Germline CDR1 is MDHEN and CDR2 is SYDVKM. V was clipped by 3 bases and J by 4 bases, with 15 bases between them. The CDR3 region has the DNA TGTGCCAGCAGTTTCGGCCGCCGCCAGGGCTATGGCTACACCTTC. Translation gives CASSFGRRQGYGYTF.

The chain carries TRBV29-1 and TRBJ2-5; 7 positions agree with TRBD2. Trimming removed 3 bases from V and 2 bases from J; junction bases left unmatched: 15. CDR3 size: 17 residues. CDR1 and CDR2 (germline): SQVTM, ANQGSEA. CDR3 sequence (DNA): TGCAGCGTTGATGGGCTAGCGGTCGCGAGCCCGCAAGAGACCCAGTACTTC. It yields the protein CSVDGLAVASPQETQYF.

The V and J genes are TRBV10-3 and TRBJ2-1; possibly TRBD1 for D (5 bases). The CDR3 contains 16 residues. Trimming pared 2 bases from V and 3 bases from J, leaving 14 bases between. Germline CDR1 is ENHRY and CDR2 is SYGVKD. Here the CDR3 reads CAISEGDSPYYNEQFF. CDR3 coding DNA: TGTGCCATCAGTGAGGGTGACAGCCCGTACTACAATGAGCAGTTCTTC.

The chain's CDR3 is CASSKGQVTEAFF. In nucleotides, the CDR3 is TGTGCCAGCTCAAAGGGGCAGGTCACTGAAGCTTTCTTT. The chain couples TRBV18 to TRBJ1-1; D is perhaps TRBD1 (5 bases). The V end lost 5 bases, the J end lost 4 bases, and 11 bases lay between the germline ends. Looked up from germline, CDR1 is KGHSH and CDR2 is LQKENI. This CDR3 is built from 13 residues.

V and J are TRBV5-1 and TRBJ1-5, with D possibly being TRBD1 (6 bases). There are 15 residues in the CDR3. CDR1 SGHRS and CDR2 YFSETQ come from the germline V gene. V lost 3 bases to trimming and J lost 1 base, with 11 bases between them. DNA of the CDR3: TGCGCCAGCAGCTCTGCAGGGGAGAGCAATCAGCCCCAGCATTTT. Amino acid sequence: CASSSAGESNQPQHF.

V gene TRBV3-1 (or the pseudogene TRBV3-2) combines with J gene TRBJ2-1; tentative D call: TRBD2 (6 bases). CDR3 length: 14 amino acids. Germline CDR1 reads LGHDT; CDR2 reads YNNKEL (reference sequence). With 1 base removed from V and 6 bases from J, the gap between germline ends came to 10 bases. The CDR3 loop is CASSQAVGGNEQFF. DNA of the CDR3: TGTGCCAGCAGCCAAGCCGTGGGGGGCAATGAGCAGTTCTTC.

The chain carries TRBV19 and TRBJ2-5; D uncertain. Germline CDR1 is LNHDA and CDR2 is SQIVND (reference sequence). There are 13 residues in the CDR3. Between the trimmed V and J ends, which lost 3 bases and 0 bases, there was a span of 5 bases. DNA for the CDR3: TGTGCCAGTAGTATCATCCACCAAGAGACCCAGTACTTC. This codes for CASSIIHQETQYF.

The chain recombines TRBV2 with TRBJ2-3, with unresolved D. Germline assignment: CDR1 SNHLY and CDR2 FYNNEI. Trimming took off 4 bases at V and 0 bases at J, with 8 bases between the two ends. The CDR3 is 14 residues long. This CDR3 reads CASSVTHSTDTQYF. CDR3 sequence (DNA): TGTGCCAGCAGTGTTACTCATAGCACAGATACGCAGTATTTT.

This rearrangement joins TRBV28 to TRBJ2-7; no firm D call. Trimming took off 2 bases at V and 6 bases at J, with 8 bases between the two ends. CDR3 length: 12 amino acids. Germline-derived CDR1 and CDR2 are MDHEN and SYDVKM. The CDR3 DNA is TGTGCCAGCAGTTTAAGCCCCGGCGAGCAGTACTTC. This gives the protein CASSLSPGEQYF.

The V call is TRBV14, the J call TRBJ2-6; D might be TRBD1 (6 bases). The CDR3 runs 17 residues. Trimming took 2 bases from V and 1 from J, leaving 12 bases between them. CDR1 is SGHDN and CDR2 is FVKESK in the germline V gene. The CDR3 sequence: CASSQTTGGSGANVLTF. For the CDR3, the DNA is TGTGCCAGCAGCCAAACGACAGGCGGATCTGGGGCCAACGTCCTGACTTTC.

The chain carries TRBV7-3 and TRBJ2-7; 7 bases are a match to TRBD1. CDR3 length: 15 residues. Per germline, CDR1 SGHTA and CDR2 FQGTGA. V lost 5 bases and J lost 3; bases outside the gene matches: 10. The CDR3 reads CASSRPTGQNYEQYF. In nucleotides, the CDR3 is TGTGCCAGCAGCCGGCCAACGGGACAGAACTACGAGCAGTACTTC.

The rearrangement joins TRBV21-1 to TRBJ2-7; the table's D gene call, TRBD1, was not cross checked with the DNA. TRBV21-1 is noted as a pseudogene. The length of the CDR3 is 12 residues. The CDR3 sequence: CASTTGIHEQYF. CDR3 DNA sequence: TGTGCCAGCACGACAGGGATCCACGAGCAGTACTTC.

This rearrangement joins TRBV20-1 to TRBJ2-7; 7 nucleotides line up with TRBD1. Trimming at V came to 3 bases and at J to 2 bases, leaving 1 base not matched to a gene. This CDR3 has 12 residues. Germline V lookup: CDR1 DFQATT, CDR2 SNEGSKA (reference sequence). As DNA, the CDR3 is TGCAGTGCTAGTGACAGGGCCTACGAGCAGTACTTC. Translation: CSASDRAYEQYF.

The gene calls are TRBV5-8 and TRBJ2-3, with TRBD1 matching 7 bases. The CDR3 covers 18 residues. Germline CDR1 is SGHTS and CDR2 is YDEGEE. The V and J ends lost 3 bases and 2 bases, in that order; junction bases with no gene match: 15. The CDR3 reads CASSYGGPGTEDTDTQYF. CDR3 DNA: TGTGCCAGCAGCTATGGCGGTCCGGGGACAGAAGACACAGATACGCAGTATTTT.

This sequence joins TRBV27 and TRBJ2-1; 11 positions agree with TRBD2. This CDR3 spans 16 amino acids. Per the germline V gene, CDR1 is MNHEY and CDR2 is SMNVEV (reference sequence). V trimming: 3 bases; J trimming: 4 bases; junction bases outside the gene matches: 5. The CDR3 sequence is CASSLLVAGGYNEQFF. The CDR3 DNA reads as TGTGCCAGCAGTTTGTTGGTAGCGGGGGGGTACAATGAGCAGTTCTTC.

The chain has TRBV27 and TRBJ2-7, with D possibly matching TRBD1 (5 bases). The germline gives CDR1 MNHEY, CDR2 SMNVEV (reference sequence). This CDR3 is built from 13 residues. V lost 5 bases, J lost 3 bases, and 11 bases lay in between. CDR3 in amino acids: CASSVTVSYEQYF. Written as DNA, the CDR3 is TGTGCCAGCAGTGTGACAGTCAGCTACGAGCAGTACTTC.

V usage is TRBV9 and J usage is TRBJ2-3; 10 nucleotides match TRBD2. This CDR3 contains 17 residues. Germline CDR1 SGDLS, CDR2 YYNGEE. V shed 0 bases and J 2 bases; nucleotides not matched to a gene: 6. CDR3 residues: CASSVEGSGGATDTQYF. The CDR3 nucleotides read TGTGCCAGCAGCGTAGAAGGGAGCGGGGGGGCCACAGATACGCAGTATTTT. The full variable domain, with the rest looked up from reference TRBV9 and TRBJ2-3, is DSGVTQTPKHLITATGQRVTLRCSPRSGDLSVYWYQQSLDQGLQFLIQYYNGEERAKGNILERFSAQQFPDLHSELNLSSLELGDSALYFCASSVEGSGGATDTQYFGPGTRLTVL.